These 18 T cell receptor beta chains originate from one sample sequenced in a study of blood T cell repertoires in COVID-19. Libraries were prepared by immunoSEQ multiplex PCR; TCRdb keeps only in-frame clonotypes and omits some of them. The data show some 14,000 clones, 85% to 90% seen once. The sample was peripheral blood. These receptors were taken from a woman in her 70s in a cohort sampled during active or convalescent COVID-19.

V and J are TRBV7-7 and TRBJ2-5; perhaps TRBD2 as D (7 bases). In germline, CDR1 is SSHAT, CDR2 FNYEAQ (reference sequence). The CDR3 runs 13 residues. V was cut by 7 bases and J by 1 base, with 10 bases left in between. The CDR3, as DNA: TGTGCCAGCACGGGGGGCCCCCAAGAGACCCAGTACTTC. Translating it yields CASTGGPQETQYF.

The chain couples TRBV7-9 to TRBJ1-1; no clear D gene. The CDR3 runs to 15 residues. Trimming took 1 base from V and 0 from J, leaving 9 bases between them. CDR1 and CDR2 (germline): SEHNR, FQNEAQ (reference sequence). CDR3 DNA sequence: TGTGCCAGCAGCTTAGTAACGGGAATGAACACTGAAGCTTTCTTT. As protein: CASSLVTGMNTEAFF. Using reference TRBV7-9 and TRBJ1-1 for the parts outside the CDR3, the full variable domain is DTGVSQNPRHKITKRGQNVTFRCDPISEHNRLYWYRQTLGQGPEFLTYFQNEAQLEKSRLLSDRFSAERPKGSFSTLEIQRTEQGDSAMYLCASSLVTGMNTEAFFGQGTRLTVV.

This clone was observed a few times. The J gene is TRBJ1-1, the V gene TRBV6-5; D remains ambiguous. There are 12 residues in the CDR3. The V end lost 0 bases, the J end lost 6 bases, and 5 bases lay between the germline ends. Germline V lookup: CDR1 MNHEY, CDR2 SVGAGI. DNA for the CDR3: TGTGCCAGCAGTTACTCCGGAGCTGAAGCTTTCTTT. Translation: CASSYSGAEAFF.

The chain employs TRBV7-8 and TRBJ2-2; TRBD1 aligns across 9 bases. J lost 9 bases, V lost 3 bases, and 8 bases had no gene match. CDR3 size: 15 residues. CDR1 and CDR2 (germline): SGHVS, FQNEAQ. The CDR3 sequence: CASSFRDRDVRELFF. CDR3 in DNA: TGTGCCAGCAGCTTCCGGGACAGGGACGTGCGGGAGCTGTTTTTT.

On this clone itself: This same CDR3 is encoded by further DNA sequences in the sample. This chain joins TRBV7-9 and TRBJ2-7; TRBD1 agrees at 8 bases. CDR1 is SEHNR and CDR2 is FQNEAQ in the germline V gene (reference sequence). Unmatched junction bases numbered 6, after V lost 4 bases and J lost 4 bases. The CDR3 totals 14 residues. CDR3 DNA: TGTGCCAGCAGCTCGGACAGGGTAGGATACGAGCAGTACTTC. Its protein product is CASSSDRVGYEQYF. The full variable domain, with the rest looked up from reference TRBV7-9 and TRBJ2-7, is DTGVSQNPRHKITKRGQNVTFRCDPISEHNRLYWYRQTLGQGPEFLTYFQNEAQLEKSRLLSDRFSAERPKGSFSTLEIQRTEQGDSAMYLCASSSDRVGYEQYFGPGTRLTVT.

In its sample, this clone was seen once. The chain couples TRBV5-1 to TRBJ2-5, with 7 positions matching TRBD2. V was clipped by 0 bases and J by 4 bases; unmatched bases: 3. Per the germline V gene, CDR1 is SGHRS and CDR2 is YFSETQ. This CDR3 is 14 amino acids long. CDR3 residues: CASSLAGLRETQYF. In DNA form, the CDR3 reads TGCGCCAGCAGCTTGGCGGGACTAAGAGAGACCCAGTACTTC.

This chain uses TRBV7-2 with TRBJ2-1; D gene uncertain. V lost 5 bases, J lost 5 bases, and 10 bases lay in between. This CDR3 has 13 residues. From germline, CDR1 is SGHTA and CDR2 FQGNSA. As DNA, the CDR3 is TGTGCCAGCAGCCGTGCCAGGAACAATGAGCAGTTCTTC. Amino acid sequence: CASSRARNNEQFF.

The chain has TRBV7-2 and TRBJ1-1, with a tentative D call TRBD1 (6 bases). The CDR3 sequence is 13 residues long. Trimming removed 2 bases at V and 7 bases at J, with 11 bases between. Germline V gene sequence: CDR1 SGHTA, CDR2 FQGNSA. The CDR3 nucleotides are TGTGCCAGCAGCTTAAAGGGGGTGATTGAAGCTTTCTTT. Protein sequence: CASSLKGVIEAFF.

V usage is TRBV12-3 or TRBV12-4 and J usage is TRBJ1-2; D remains unclear. The CDR3 sequence is 13 residues long. The ends were cut back, 2 bases at V and 2 bases at J, with 6 bases in the middle. The CDR3 nucleotides read TGTGCCAGCAGTTTACCCTCCAACTATGGCTACACCTTC. Its protein product is CASSLPSNYGYTF.

The chain recombines TRBV9 with TRBJ2-2; D is uncertain. Germline V gives CDR1 SGDLS, CDR2 YYNGEE. The V and J ends lost 6 bases and 5 bases respectively, with 11 bases between them. The CDR3 runs to 13 residues. CDR3 loop: CASTKTVTGELFF. For the CDR3, the DNA is TGTGCCAGCACCAAAACTGTTACCGGGGAGCTGTTTTTT. Together with reference TRBV9 and TRBJ2-2, the CDR3 gives the full variable domain: DSGVTQTPKHLITATGQRVTLRCSPRSGDLSVYWYQQSLDQGLQFLIQYYNGEERAKGNILERFSAQQFPDLHSELNLSSLELGDSALYFCASTKTVTGELFFGEGSRLTVL.

Only a few counts were recorded for this clone. The gene calls are TRBV5-1 and TRBJ2-5, with 13 bases matching TRBD2. Germline lookup yields CDR1 SGHRS and CDR2 YFSETQ. The CDR3 consists of 16 residues. V lost 4 bases, J lost 5 bases, and 8 bases stayed unmatched. The CDR3 nucleotides read TGCGCCAGCAGCCCGCTTACTAGCGGGGGGGCTGAGACCCAGTACTTC. Its protein product is CASSPLTSGGAETQYF.

The chain employs TRBV18 and TRBJ1-1, with D maybe TRBD1 (6 bases). Germline-derived CDR1 and CDR2 are KGHSH and LQKENI. The germline V and J ends were trimmed by 3 bases and 7 bases, with 15 bases remaining between them. The CDR3 covers 14 residues. The CDR3 protein is CASSPKQGTGEAFF. In DNA, the CDR3 is TGTGCCAGCTCACCGAAACAGGGAACAGGTGAAGCTTTCTTT.

V and J are TRBV5-5 and TRBJ2-3; maybe TRBD2 (6 bases). CDR3 length equals 14 residues. The germline V gene encodes CDR1 SGHKS and CDR2 YYEKEE (reference sequence). The germline V and J ends were trimmed by 0 bases and 9 bases, with 14 bases remaining between them. This CDR3 is CASSLGRERQTQYF. The CDR3 DNA is TGTGCCAGCAGCTTGGGACGGGAGAGGCAAACGCAGTATTTT. Drawing the rest from reference TRBV5-5 and TRBJ2-3, the complete variable domain is DAGVTQSPTHLIKTRGQQVTLRCSPISGHKSVSWYQQVLGQGPQFIFQYYEKEERGRGNFPDRFSARQFPNYSSELNVNALLLGDSALYLCASSLGRERQTQYFGPGTRLTVL.

The chain couples TRBV7-9 to TRBJ2-3, with D perhaps TRBD2 (6 bases). V lost 1 base and J 4 bases, leaving 6 bases between the germline ends. This CDR3 has 13 residues. Looked up from germline, CDR1 is SEHNR and CDR2 is FQNEAQ (reference sequence). The CDR3 DNA reads as TGTGCCAGCAGCTTAGGACTAGCAGATACGCAGTATTTT. Translation: CASSLGLADTQYF.

As regards this clone: Other DNA sequences in the sample encode the same CDR3. The chain recombines TRBV7-2 with TRBJ2-3, with 14 bases matching TRBD2. Germline CDR1 is SGHTA and CDR2 is FQGNSA. The CDR3 runs to 16 residues. J gave up 4 bases and V 5 bases, and 5 bases lay outside the gene matches. CDR3 DNA sequence: TGTGCCAGCAGCCCATGGACTAGCGGGGGGTCAGATACGCAGTATTTT. Translating gives CASSPWTSGGSDTQYF.

In this sample, this clone turned up once. The chain links TRBV5-1 to TRBJ2-2, with D possibly matching TRBD1 (5 bases). The CDR3 is 15 residues long. The germline gives CDR1 SGHRS, CDR2 YFSETQ. Trimming took 0 bases from V and 4 from J, leaving 10 bases between them. The DNA for the CDR3 is TGCGCCAGCAGCTTGGTTACAGGATCCACCGGGGAGCTGTTTTTT. As protein: CASSLVTGSTGELFF.

This sequence joins TRBV4-2 and TRBJ2-3; 7 bases are a match to TRBD2. CDR1 and CDR2 (germline): LGHNA, YNFKEQ. The CDR3 runs 16 residues. Germline trimming cut 0 bases from V and 3 bases from J; bases unmatched to any gene: 6. CDR3 DNA: TGTGCCAGCAGCCAAGAGAGGGCTAGCGGAACAGATACGCAGTATTTT. This sequence encodes CASSQERASGTDTQYF.

The chain couples TRBV10-1 to TRBJ1-5; D unclear. The ends were cut back, 8 bases at V and 7 bases at J, with 18 bases in the middle. CDR3 length: 14 amino acids. Germline CDR1 WNHNN, CDR2 SYGVQD (reference sequence). In nucleotides, the CDR3 is TGCGCCAGCTCTCGTAGAGGGTACGGACAGCCCCAGCATTTT. Its protein product is CASSRRGYGQPQHF.